This TCR beta chain was found in a study of blood T cells in healthy people across ages. For the second PCR, which ran for 7 to 11 cycles, a sample-barcoded 5' primer and a J-beta primer mix were used. TCRdb called the 5' RACE reads again in MiXCR, with one record for every CDR3 protein. The repertoire has 700,000 or so distinct CDR3 sequences, over 20% of them found once; the top ten carry around 21%. J lost 3 bases, V lost 0 bases, and 11 bases had no gene match. CDR3 length: 18 residues. The germline V gene has CDR1 SGHKS and CDR2 YYEKEE (reference sequence). Sequenced: blood. The TCR comes from a man between 65 and 79 years old in good health. V is TRBV5-5 and J is TRBJ2-1; 8 nucleotides align to TRBD2. CDR3 DNA sequence: TGTGCCAGCAGCTTGGCCCCCGTCAGCGGGGGTAACTACAATGAGCAGTTCTTC. Translation gives CASSLAPVSGGNYNEQFF.